The 21 T cell receptor beta chains listed next were all sequenced from one sample in a study of cytomegalovirus exposure and HLA in healthy donors. This PCR relied on a set of 60 Vbeta primers and 13 Jbeta primers. The method was immunoSEQ multiplex PCR; TCRdb's version includes in-frame clones alone and lacks a portion of them. The repertoire holds around 130,000 clones, approximately 80% seen once, with more than 2.5% in the top ten. Sample: PBMCs. The receptors were gathered from a male donor in good health and CMV-seronegative.

The chain carries TRBV5-1 and TRBJ2-3, with 14 positions matching TRBD2. The CDR3 extends over 18 amino acids. The junction had 5 bases not matched to a gene; V was cut back by 2 bases and J by 0 bases. Germline CDR1 is SGHRS and CDR2 is YFSETQ. CDR3 coding DNA: TGCGCCAGCAGCTTTGGGACTAGCGGGGGCCTTAGCACAGATACGCAGTATTTT. It codes for CASSFGTSGGLSTDTQYF.

V gene TRBV10-1 combines with J gene TRBJ1-5, with 7 bases lining up with TRBD1. This CDR3 is 14 amino acids long. V was clipped by 7 bases and J by 7 bases; unmatched bases: 10. Germline V lookup: CDR1 WNHNN, CDR2 SYGVQD (reference sequence). The CDR3 DNA follows: TGCGCCAGCAACGCAGACAGGGAGCGGCAGCCCCAGCATTTT. Protein product: CASNADRERQPQHF.

About this clone itself: Mismatch with germline at one junction end may stem from a read error. V and J are TRBV7-3 and TRBJ1-6; tentative D call: TRBD1 (5 bases). The CDR3 runs 16 residues. Germline CDR1 SGHTA, CDR2 FQGTGA. CDR3 sequence: CASSLNVRGVGSPLHF. The DNA of the CDR3 is TGTGCCAGCAGTTTAAATGTCCGGGGGGTAGGTTCACCCCTCCACTTT.

This sequence joins TRBV9 and TRBJ2-3; 8 bases fit TRBD2. The germline CDR1 and CDR2 sequences are SGDLS and YYNGEE. Unmatched junction bases numbered 4, after V lost 3 bases and J lost 1 base. This CDR3 region has 15 residues. CDR3 bases: TGTGCCAGCAGCGACAAAGCGGGGGGCACAGATACGCAGTATTTT. Protein: CASSDKAGGTDTQYF.

The chain links TRBV19 to TRBJ1-1, with D unclear. V was clipped by 7 bases and J by 11 bases, with 14 bases between them. CDR1 and CDR2 from the germline V gene are LNHDA and SQIVND (reference sequence). The CDR3 contains 11 residues. For the CDR3, the DNA is TGTGCCAGTACCGCCTCGGTTGAGGCTTTCTTT. It specifies CASTASVEAFF. The full variable domain, with the rest looked up from reference TRBV19 and TRBJ1-1, is DGGITQSPKYLFRKEGQNVTLSCEQNLNHDAMYWYRQDPGQGLRLIYYSQIVNDFQKGDIAEGYSVSREKKESFPLTVTSAQKNPTAFYLCASTASVEAFFGQGTRLTVV.

The chain employs TRBV27 and TRBJ1-1, with unresolved D. The germline gives CDR1 MNHEY, CDR2 SMNVEV (reference sequence). This CDR3 is 16 amino acids long. V gave up 8 bases and J gave up 2 bases, with 21 bases separating them. DNA for the CDR3: TGTGCCAGCCGATTAGTTAGTGGGCAAGCAAACACTGAAGCTTTCTTT. As protein: CASRLVSGQANTEAFF.

As regards this clone: The germline gene is not matched at one end of the junction; a read error may be the cause. This chain joins TRBV6-4 and TRBJ2-1, with TRBD2 matching over 7 bases. The CDR3 runs 14 residues. Germline V gene data show CDR1 as MRHNA and CDR2 as SNTAGT. Written as DNA, the CDR3 is TGTGCCATCAGTGAGAGCGGGGCGAGTGATGAGCAGTTCTTC. Its protein is CAISESGASDEQFF.

This clone was picked up one time. The rearrangement joins TRBV10-3 to TRBJ2-1; 10 positions agree with TRBD2. Germline trimming cut 6 bases from V and 1 base from J; bases unmatched to any gene: 9. The CDR3 extends over 17 amino acids. Germline V gene sequence: CDR1 ENHRY, CDR2 SYGVKD. The CDR3, as DNA: TGTGCCATCAGCCGGACTAGCGGAGGGGGGTCCTACAATGAGCAGTTCTTC. Its translation is CAISRTSGGGSYNEQFF.

V is TRBV6-5 and J is TRBJ1-1; the D is unclear. Deletions cut 6 bases from V and 0 bases from J, with 11 bases between. Looked up from germline, CDR1 is MNHEY and CDR2 is SVGAGI. The CDR3 is made up of 14 amino acids. CDR3 loop: CASSADILNTEAFF. CDR3 nucleotide sequence: TGTGCCAGCAGCGCCGACATATTGAACACTGAAGCTTTCTTT.

The chain uses TRBV5-1 and TRBJ2-2; TRBD2 agrees at 7 bases. This CDR3 comprises 14 residues. The junction had 4 bases not matched to a gene; V was cut back by 4 bases and J by 4 bases. In germline, CDR1 is SGHRS, CDR2 YFSETQ. The CDR3 DNA sequence: TGCGCCAGCAGCCGACCGGGGGGCACCGGGGAGCTGTTTTTT. It translates to CASSRPGGTGELFF.

This clone has more than one count but fewer than ten. The CDR3 nucleotides read TGTGCCACGCGTGATACGCAGTATTTT. Its translation: CATRDTQYF. This sequence joins TRBV2 and TRBJ2-3, with D hard to call. Deletions cut 10 bases from V and 6 bases from J, with 5 bases between. The length of the CDR3 is 9 residues. CDR1 is SNHLY and CDR2 is FYNNEI in the germline V gene.

The V gene is TRBV9, the J gene TRBJ2-1; the D is unclear. This CDR3 comprises 16 residues. The germline V gene has CDR1 SGDLS and CDR2 YYNGEE. Trimming took 0 bases from V and 0 from J, leaving 10 bases between them. Written as DNA, the CDR3 is TGTGCCAGCAGCGTAGGCTCCGGCGGCTCCTACAATGAGCAGTTCTTC. This sequence encodes CASSVGSGGSYNEQFF.

This chain links TRBV19 with TRBJ2-1, with 9 bases identical to TRBD2. Germline V gene data show CDR1 as LNHDA and CDR2 as SQIVND (reference sequence). The CDR3 is made up of 17 amino acids. The V segment lost 3 bases and the J segment 2 bases; nucleotides outside the gene matches: 8. The CDR3 sequence is CASSITSGSYTYNEQFF. The CDR3 coding sequence is TGTGCCAGTAGTATTACTAGCGGGTCATACACCTACAATGAGCAGTTCTTC.

Concerning this clone: Other DNA sequences in the same sample also yield this CDR3. The chain joins TRBV5-1 to TRBJ2-5; 12 nucleotides line up with TRBD2. J lost 3 bases, V lost 0 bases, and 0 bases had no gene match. The CDR3 runs 15 residues. The germline CDR1 and CDR2 sequences are SGHRS and YFSETQ. The CDR3 loop is CASSLGLAGEETQYF. CDR3 in DNA: TGCGCCAGCAGCTTGGGACTAGCGGGGGAAGAGACCCAGTACTTC. Based on the CDR3 plus reference TRBV5-1 and TRBJ2-5, the full variable domain is KAGVTQTPRYLIKTRGQQVTLSCSPISGHRSVSWYQQTPGQGLQFLFEYFSETQRNKGNFPGRFSGRQFSNSRSEMNVSTLELGDSALYLCASSLGLAGEETQYFGPGTRLLVL.

This clone was seen just once. DNA of the CDR3: TGCGCCAGCAGCTTGGGACATGGGGAGACCCAGTACTTC. Its protein is CASSLGHGETQYF. The rearrangement links TRBV5-1 to TRBJ2-5; D is unclear. Germline V gene lookup returns CDR1 SGHRS and CDR2 YFSETQ. Trimming took off 0 bases at V and 5 bases at J, with 8 bases between the two ends. The CDR3 is 13 amino acids.

The chain recombines TRBV29-1 with TRBJ1-5; weak D call: TRBD1 (6 bases). The germline V gene encodes CDR1 SQVTM and CDR2 ANQGSEA. This CDR3 has 12 amino acids. V was shortened by 6 bases and J by 5 bases, with 11 bases between the two germline ends. This chain's CDR3 is CSVGEGDQPQHF. In nucleotides, the CDR3 is TGCAGCGTCGGTGAGGGGGATCAGCCCCAGCATTTT.

The sample holds a few counts of this clone. J is TRBJ2-7 and V is TRBV11-2, with 9 bases fitting TRBD1. The J segment lost 2 bases and the V segment lost 1 base, leaving 9 bases of the junction unmatched. CDR1 and CDR2 (germline): SGHAT, FQNNGV. This CDR3 is built from 17 residues. CDR3 nucleotide sequence: TGTGCCAGCAGCTTAGGGTCGTTCTGGGACAGGGCCTACGAGCAGTACTTC. Its translation is CASSLGSFWDRAYEQYF.

The J gene is TRBJ2-3, the V gene TRBV5-1, with D perhaps TRBD1 (6 bases). The V gene lost 3 bases and the J gene lost 0 bases, with 11 bases spanning the gap. Looked up from germline, CDR1 is SGHRS and CDR2 is YFSETQ. This CDR3 comprises 15 residues. CDR3 protein: CASSSGTHSTDTQYF. As DNA, the CDR3 is TGCGCCAGCAGCTCAGGGACACACAGCACAGATACGCAGTATTTT.

The chain recombines TRBV6-5 with TRBJ2-7; tentatively, D is TRBD2 (5 bases). The CDR3 sequence is 13 residues long. V shed 6 bases and J shed 3 bases, with 12 bases lying between them. The germline gives CDR1 MNHEY, CDR2 SVGAGI. The CDR3 spells CASRRGLDYEQYF. The DNA of the CDR3 is TGTGCCAGCAGGAGAGGACTTGACTACGAGCAGTACTTC.

About this clone itself: Other DNA sequences within the sample encode an identical CDR3. The chain recombines TRBV6-6 with TRBJ2-3, with D unclear. Per the germline V gene, CDR1 is MNHNY and CDR2 is SVGAGI (reference sequence). CDR3 size: 14 residues. Trimming stripped 6 bases from V and 6 bases from J, with 16 bases between. As DNA, the CDR3 is TGTGCCAGCAGCCCGATGGTAGCTGGGGATACGCAGTATTTT. Translating it yields CASSPMVAGDTQYF.

The chain combines TRBV28 with TRBJ1-5; perhaps TRBD1 as D (5 bases). V lost 4 bases and J lost 6, with 13 bases in between. The CDR3 is 14 residues long. Germline-derived CDR1 and CDR2 are MDHEN and SYDVKM. CDR3 in amino acids: CASSWGGGSQPQHF. CDR3 nucleotides: TGTGCCAGCAGTTGGGGGGGAGGGAGTCAGCCCCAGCATTTT.